The rows below give T cell receptor beta chains drawn from one sample of a study of CD8 T cells in ankylosing spondylitis. MiXCR, run by TCRdb on the 5' RACE reads, gives a single entry per CDR3 protein. Of about 420,000 distinct CDR3 sequences in the sample, 20% to 25% were seen once. The sample comprised blood, either unsorted or a sorted T cell fraction (not recorded which). The receptors come from a male donor with ankylosing spondylitis. CDR3s include the opening cysteine and the closing phenylalanine or tryptophan. D genes are given only for firm matches. Clone size is shown for a subset of rows, as once, few, many or a class of expanded clone.

TRBV5-1,13,TRBJ2-7,TRBD1,few,TGCGCCAGCAGCGGAAACAGGGGTTACGAGCAGTACTTC,CASSGNRGYEQYF
TRBV20-1,14,TRBJ2-2,.,.,TGCAGTGCTACCGGGACGGCGAACACCGGGGAGCTGTTTTTT,CSATGTANTGELFF
TRBV4-3,13,TRBJ1-2,.,few,TGCGCCAGCAGCCAAGGACGGAACTATGGCTACACCTTC,CASSQGRNYGYTF
TRBV20-1,17,TRBJ1-1,.,few,TGCAGTGCTAGTCCCCCGGGTGGGAACAGATGGAAAACTGAAGCTTTCTTT,CSASPPGGNRWKTEAFF
TRBV29-1,12,TRBJ2-5,TRBD1,few,TGCAGCGTCGGGACAGGGCGAGAGACCCAGTACTTC,CSVGTGRETQYF
TRBV20-1,16,TRBJ2-1,TRBD2,few,TGCAGTGCCCCGGTTTTCAGGACTAGCGGGAGTGATGAGCAGTTCTTC,CSAPVFRTSGSDEQFF
TRBV10-3,15,TRBJ2-7,TRBD2,.,TGTGCCATCAGTGAGTCGGTAGCGGGCCCCTACGGGCAGTACTTC,CAISESVAGPYGQYF
TRBV5-1,18,TRBJ2-7,TRBD2,.,TGCGCCAGCAGCTTAACCCCCGGGACTAGCGGGGGAGCCTACGAGCAGTACTTC,CASSLTPGTSGGAYEQYF
TRBV5-1,14,TRBJ2-5,.,few,TGCGCCAGCAGCCTAATGCCCGACCAAGAGACCCAGTACTTC,CASSLMPDQETQYF
TRBV5-1,13,TRBJ2-2,.,.,TGCGCCAGCAGCTCCCGGACAGACGGGGAGCTGTTTTTT,CASSSRTDGELFF
TRBV28,15,TRBJ2-2,TRBD1,.,TGTGCCAGCAGTACCACGGGACAGGGGTTCGGGGAGCTGTTTTTT,CASSTTGQGFGELFF
TRBV5-4,17,TRBJ2-2,TRBD2,few,TGTGCCAGCAGCTTGTCTCTGACTAGCGGGAGAGGCGGGGAGCTGTTTTTT,CASSLSLTSGRGGELFF
TRBV29-1,14,TRBJ2-1,.,.,TGCAGCGTACACCCGGGGGGACAGTACAATGAGCAGTTCTTC,CSVHPGGQYNEQFF
TRBV6-2/TRBV6-3,16,TRBJ2-1,TRBD2,.,TGTGCCAGCAGCAGACTAGCGGGACGCTCCTACAATGAGCAGTTCTTC,CASSRLAGRSYNEQFF
TRBV3-1,13,TRBJ2-5,.,.,TGTGCCAGCAGCCAAGGGTCCCAAGAGACCCAGTACTTC,CASSQGSQETQYF
TRBV3-1,17,TRBJ2-5,TRBD2,.,TGTGCCAGCAGCCTCGGGACTAGCGGGAGTTCCGGGGAGACCCAGTACTTC,CASSLGTSGSSGETQYF
TRBV11-2,15,TRBJ2-1,TRBD2,many,TGTGCCAGCAGCTTAGCGGCGGGAGCTTGGAATGAGCAGTTCTTC,CASSLAAGAWNEQFF
TRBV12-3/TRBV12-4,13,TRBJ1-5,.,few,TGTGCCAGCAGTTCAAGTAGGGGTCAGCCCCAGCATTTT,CASSSSRGQPQHF
TRBV5-6,15,TRBJ2-5,TRBD1,.,TGTGCCAGCAGCTCGCTGGACAGGGTCCAAGAGACCCAGTACTTC,CASSSLDRVQETQYF
TRBV11-2,15,TRBJ2-1,.,.,TGTGCCAGCAGCCCGCCCCAGGCCCTCTCGGATGAGCAGTTCTTC,CASSPPQALSDEQFF
TRBV5-1,16,TRBJ2-1,TRBD2,few,TGCGCCAGCAACGTAGGACTAGCGGGTTCCTACAATGAGCAGTTCTTC,CASNVGLAGSYNEQFF
TRBV2,13,TRBJ2-1,.,.,TGTGCCAGTCTTAATCCTAGCAACAATGAGCAGTTCTTC,CASLNPSNNEQFF
TRBV29-1,11,TRBJ1-1,.,few,TGCAGCGTCGGAATGAACACTGAAGCTTTCTTT,CSVGMNTEAFF
TRBV28,17,TRBJ1-4,.,.,TGTGCCAGCAGCAACTACCCTCGGACGGAGGGTAATGAAAAACTGTTTTTT,CASSNYPRTEGNEKLFF
TRBV27,15,TRBJ2-5,TRBD2,.,TGTGCCAGCAGTTTTGCTGCGGGGGTCCAAGAGACCCAGTACTTC,CASSFAAGVQETQYF
TRBV29-1,14,TRBJ2-3,.,.,TGCAGCGTTTCCCGGGGCGAGGGGACAGATACGCAGTATTTT,CSVSRGEGTDTQYF